Below are 12 T cell receptor beta chains sequenced from a single sample in a study of blood T cell repertoires in COVID-19. Profiling relied on immunoSEQ multiplex PCR, and the TCRdb table lists in-frame clones only, not all of them. The sample yields 80,000 to 100,000 clones, 80% to 90% seen once. Input material: peripheral blood. The receptors shown here come from a man aged 50-59 years with COVID-19, enrolled during active disease.

The rearrangement joins TRBV6-5 to TRBJ1-5; a weak D match, TRBD1 (5 bases). V lost 5 bases to trimming and J lost 1 base, with 12 bases between them. CDR3 size: 15 residues. Germline V gene sequence: CDR1 MNHEY, CDR2 SVGAGI. CDR3 protein: CASSPDRGSNQPQHF. The CDR3 region has the DNA TGTGCCAGCAGTCCCGATCGGGGGAGCAATCAGCCCCAGCATTTT.

V is TRBV4-1 and J is TRBJ1-1; D unclear. This CDR3 is 14 amino acids long. Germline V gene data show CDR1 as MGHRA and CDR2 as YSYEKL. The V end lost 1 base, the J end lost 3 bases, and 9 bases lay between the germline ends. CDR3 nucleotides: TGCGCCAGCAGCCAAGTCGGGTTTGACACTGAAGCTTTCTTT. Translated, it gives CASSQVGFDTEAFF.

The rearrangement uses TRBV7-8 and TRBJ1-5; 8 nucleotides line up with TRBD1. The V and J ends lost 5 bases and 4 bases, in that order; junction bases with no gene match: 7. The CDR3 has 15 amino acids. Germline lookup yields CDR1 SGHVS and CDR2 FQNEAQ. CDR3 loop: CASSRDRGWNQPQHF. CDR3 sequence (DNA): TGTGCCAGCAGCCGAGACAGGGGTTGGAATCAGCCCCAGCATTTT.

A few counts support this clone. V and J are TRBV30 and TRBJ1-3; D remains ambiguous. Germline CDR1 and CDR2: GTSNPN and SVGIG (reference sequence). Deletions cut 4 bases from V and 1 base from J, with 14 bases between. The CDR3 contains 15 residues. CDR3 sequence: CAWNKVGESGNTIYF. CDR3 nucleotide sequence: TGTGCCTGGAATAAGGTTGGAGAGTCTGGAAACACCATATATTTT. The full variable domain, its missing parts supplied by reference TRBV30 and TRBJ1-3, is SQTIHQWPATLVQPVGSPLSLECTVEGTSNPNLYWYRQAAGRGLQLLFYSVGIGQISSEVPQNLSASRPQDRQFILSSKKLLLSDSGFYLCAWNKVGESGNTIYFGEGSWLTVV.

V gene TRBV20-1 combines with J gene TRBJ1-3; TRBD1 might be the D (5 bases). This CDR3 is built from 10 residues. Trimming cost V 8 bases and J 9 bases, with 11 bases left between them. The germline gives CDR1 DFQATT, CDR2 SNEGSKA (reference sequence). Here the CDR3 DNA reads TGCAGTCCCTGGAGGGGCACCATATATTTT. It is translated as CSPWRGTIYF.

The CDR3 DNA reads as TGTGCCAGCTCAGCAAGGGGGACCGGCACCGGGGAGCTGTTTTTT. Encoded protein: CASSARGTGTGELFF. The chain couples TRBV18 to TRBJ2-2, with a weak D call TRBD1 (6 bases). The CDR3 extends over 15 amino acids. V lost 5 bases and J lost 4, with 14 bases in between. Germline V gives CDR1 KGHSH, CDR2 LQKENI.

The J gene is TRBJ1-1, the V gene TRBV10-2; D may be TRBD1 (5 bases). The germline V gene has CDR1 WSHSY and CDR2 SAAADI. V dropped 0 bases and J dropped 10 bases, with 15 bases sitting between them. This CDR3 contains 14 residues. CDR3 in DNA: TGCGCCAGCAGTGAGTCGTCCAGGGTCTCCGGAGCTTTCTTT. It codes for CASSESSRVSGAFF.

This chain uses TRBV27 with TRBJ1-2; TRBD1 is a possible D gene (6 bases). V was cut by 5 bases and J by 0 bases, with 13 bases left in between. Germline CDR1 and CDR2: MNHEY and SMNVEV (reference sequence). This CDR3 is built from 15 residues. This chain's CDR3 is CASSTRAGANYGYTF. CDR3 in DNA: TGTGCCAGCAGTACAAGGGCAGGGGCTAACTATGGCTACACCTTC.

This clone was seen just once. The chain has TRBV21-1 and TRBJ1-1. TRBV21-1 is assigned pseudogene status. The CDR3 consists of 16 residues. The CDR3 here is CASSKRKQEGNTEAFF. As DNA, the CDR3 is TGTGCCAGCAGCAAAAGAAAGCAGGAGGGGAACACTGAAGCTTTCTTT.

The chain uses TRBV5-1 and TRBJ2-5, with TRBD2 matching 10 bases. Losses at the gene ends were 2 bases for V and 4 bases for J; bases not matched to a gene: 8. CDR3 length: 16 amino acids. Germline-derived CDR1 and CDR2 are SGHRS and YFSETQ. CDR3 loop: CASSFLAGVGGETQYF. The CDR3 region has the DNA TGCGCCAGCAGCTTCCTAGCGGGGGTAGGTGGAGAGACCCAGTACTTC.

The CDR3 bases are TGCGCCAGCAGCTTGGAGTTCCCGACATACAATGAGCAGTTCTTC. Amino acids: CASSLEFPTYNEQFF. This chain connects TRBV5-1 to TRBJ2-1; no clear D gene. The CDR3 spans 15 residues. Between the trimmed V and J ends, which lost 0 bases and 4 bases, there was a span of 11 bases. Germline V CDR1 and CDR2: SGHRS, YFSETQ.

The chain recombines TRBV2 with TRBJ1-2; 10 bases match TRBD1. V was clipped by 6 bases and J by 7 bases; unmatched bases: 8. The CDR3 totals 14 residues. The germline CDR1 and CDR2 sequences are SNHLY and FYNNEI. The CDR3 nucleotides read TGTGCCAGCAGCGAGGGACAGGGGATGGGTGGCTACACCTTC. This gives the protein CASSEGQGMGGYTF.